This T cell receptor (beta chain) was captured in a study of cytomegalovirus exposure and HLA in healthy donors. Overall study results and limits: The tendency of first-cohort TCR clusters to co-occur in the roughly 120 validation repertoires was identified by a subsequent analysis.

This clone was observed many times. What it binds is not known. J was trimmed by 6 bases and V by 0 bases; bases with no gene match: 7. Germline V gene data show CDR1 as SQVTM and CDR2 as ANQGSEA. The CDR3 is 15 residues long. Profiling relied on immunoSEQ multiplex PCR, and the TCRdb table lists in-frame clones only, not all of them. This sample has 100,000 to 150,000 clones, with around 94% found just once. Sequenced sample: PBMCs. This TCR came from a woman between 18 and 29 years old in good health and CMV-seronegative. This chain joins TRBV29-1 and TRBJ2-7; 11 bases align to TRBD2. The CDR3 DNA follows: TGCAGCGTTGAAGATCCACTAGCGGGAGTCGCCGAGCAGTACTTC. This gives the protein CSVEDPLAGVAEQYF.